One sample yielded the 7 T cell receptor beta chains listed below, sequenced in a study of shared clonotypes between healthy human individuals. Naive CD8 populations comprised CD45RO-negative cells positively selected for CCR7, excluding terminally differentiated effector memory CD45RA+ cells. TCRdb keeps only in-frame clones here, not all; method: immunoSEQ multiplex PCR. The table lists roughly 890,000 clones, roughly 92% of them singletons. Sequencing was done on a sample of naive CD8+ T cells sorted from blood. Every receptor here comes from a man aged 25-40 years in good health.

V is TRBV4-1 and J is TRBJ2-1; D gene ambiguous. The length of the CDR3 is 18 residues. CDR1 is MGHRA, CDR2 YSYEKL, per germline. The V end was cut by 1 base, the J end by 0 bases, with 16 bases between. CDR3 nucleotide sequence: TGCGCCAGCAGCCAAGTTGGATCGGTTATAAGCTCCTACAATGAGCAGTTCTTC. Residues: CASSQVGSVISSYNEQFF.

V gene TRBV6-5 combines with J gene TRBJ2-3; maybe TRBD1 (7 bases). The length of the CDR3 is 14 residues. The germline gives CDR1 MNHEY, CDR2 SVGAGI. Trimming pared 7 bases from V and 4 bases from J, leaving 15 bases between. The CDR3 is CASKGGTVADTQYF. CDR3 DNA sequence: TGTGCCAGCAAAGGCGGGACAGTTGCAGATACGCAGTATTTT.

CDR3 region: CATSTRLADYEQYF. DNA of the CDR3: TGTGCCACCAGCACCCGTCTAGCGGACTACGAGCAGTACTTC. The chain uses TRBV15 and TRBJ2-7; 7 bases fit TRBD2. CDR3 size: 14 residues. With 4 bases clipped from V and 3 bases from J, the junction kept 6 bases outside the gene matches. In germline, CDR1 is LNHNV, CDR2 YYDKDF (reference sequence).

This clone was picked up many times. CDR3 amino acids: CASSLVGVDEQFF. DNA for the CDR3: TGTGCCAGCAGCTTAGTTGGTGTGGATGAGCAGTTCTTC. The gene calls are TRBV7-8 and TRBJ2-1, with D hard to call. CDR1 is SGHVS and CDR2 is FQNEAQ in the germline V gene. Trimming left V 1 base short and J 8 bases short, with 9 bases between. CDR3 size: 13 residues.

This chain uses TRBV4-1 with TRBJ2-7; a possible D gene is TRBD2 (5 bases). With 1 base removed from V and 0 bases from J, the gap between germline ends came to 10 bases. Germline V gene lookup returns CDR1 MGHRA and CDR2 YSYEKL. This CDR3 has 15 amino acids. In nucleotides, the CDR3 is TGCGCCAGCAGCCAAGCAGCTAGCCACTCCTACGAGCAGTACTTC. As protein: CASSQAASHSYEQYF.

The V call is TRBV4-2, the J call TRBJ2-7; no definite D call. The CDR3 totals 17 residues. V lost 0 bases, J lost 3 bases, and 18 bases lay in between. Germline V CDR1 and CDR2: LGHNA, YNFKEQ. CDR3 in amino acids: CASSQEDGSGGGYEQYF. The CDR3 DNA is TGTGCCAGCAGCCAAGAGGACGGCTCCGGCGGTGGCTACGAGCAGTACTTC.

The CDR3 here is CASSVGTGVDQFF. DNA of the CDR3: TGTGCCAGCAGCGTAGGGACAGGGGTTGACCAGTTCTTC. The gene calls are TRBV9 and TRBJ2-1, with 9 bases identical to TRBD1. The length of the CDR3 is 13 residues. With V trimmed by 0 bases and J by 13 bases, 5 bases remained unmatched. Germline V lookup: CDR1 SGDLS, CDR2 YYNGEE.